These T cell receptor beta chains were read from a single sample in a study of T cells in Graves' hyperthyroidism and ophthalmopathy. TCRdb called the multiplex PCR reads again in MiXCR, with one record for every CDR3 protein. The sample contains some 300,000 distinct CDR3 sequences, roughly 17% of which appear only once. The source material was blood. These receptors all stem from a man aged 30-40 years with Graves' hyperthyroidism. Both conserved end residues are trimmed from each CDR3.

cdr3_length v_call cdr3_aa
9 TRBV4-1 ASSQEGIAF
12 TRBV5-1 ASKVGQGVYEQY
14 TRBV6-2/TRBV6-3 ASSYGLAASTGELF
14 TRBV7-9 ASSLAHSGGTDTQY
12 TRBV20-1 SAADPGGGDEQY
15 TRBV27 ASSLRGGTGGFQPQH
13 TRBV7-3 ASSSDGTSTDTQY
11 TRBV19 ASSNELTDTQY
14 TRBV15 ATSRARGGASGELF
12 TRBV27 ASSLSGSYNEQF
14 TRBV19 ASSELQGTANYGYT
12 TRBV6-5 ASSLLGTAETQY
11 TRBV12-3/TRBV12-4 ASSFLGEETQY
14 TRBV3-1 ASSRHSGMNTGELF
11 TRBV12-3/TRBV12-4 ASSSRAGDTQY
11 TRBV25-1 ASNFGNSYEQY
11 TRBV12-3/TRBV12-4 ASSLEQGDTQY
12 TRBV3-1 ASSFLSGSETQY
9 TRBV9 ASSVDEKLF
12 TRBV29-1 SVWTGTSSYEQY
13 TRBV7-2 ASSLETSPTLELF
12 TRBV12-3/TRBV12-4 ASSSTGTGTEAF
12 TRBV20-1 SAGKRELADTQY
12 TRBV6-1 ASSRGGWNTEAF
13 TRBV18 ASSPLLTGDYGYT
12 TRBV13 ASMEGANGYGYT
12 TRBV30 AWSGDGLTGELF
14 TRBV12-3/TRBV12-4 ASSPPATEDNTEAF
13 TRBV7-3 ASSLRGFRTDTQY
13 TRBV20-1 SARAGIAGVGRQF
13 TRBV6-1 ASSTHTRPTGELF
14 TRBV19 ASSTGRPGGVSPLH
12 TRBV2 ASIPGTGSYEQY
11 TRBV3-1 ASGASGADTQY
15 TRBV7-6 ASSFRETGVITDTQY
13 TRBV20-1 SATGTSGIYNEQF
15 TRBV6-1 ASTPAPPMTVNTEAF
12 TRBV29-1 SASGVAGADTQY
12 TRBV11-2 ASSLVGGGTEAF
12 TRBV29-1 SVRSSGLSYEQY
12 TRBV20-1 SAGLSSGINEQF
11 TRBV6-1 ASSEDGFGGYT
12 TRBV10-3 AIQGTSNSGEQF
12 TRBV27 ASQPGGNNYGYT
12 TRBV28 ASSSDGTRNEQF
12 TRBV24-1 ATSDPDRYYGYT
16 TRBV7-8 ASSPRRGLIVLSYEQY
11 TRBV27 ASSIGGSDEQY
15 TRBV6-2/TRBV6-3 ASSYSPGDLRDTEAF
11 TRBV2 ASSRQVQETQY
12 TRBV5-1 ASSPQDRVGEQY
13 TRBV7-3 ASSLLGPGRSPLH
12 TRBV5-4 ASSNRDRTDTQY
11 TRBV7-9 ASSLPADTEAF
13 TRBV28 ASSFFFWLADTQY